These 6 T cell receptor beta chains share one sample of origin, sequenced in a study of tumor-infiltrating lymphocytes in localized non-small cell lung cancer. Generated by immunoSEQ multiplex PCR, the TCRdb table keeps only in-frame clones and is missing some. The repertoire holds roughly 12,000 clones, about 80% seen once, with less than 20% in the top ten. Sequences were obtained from uninvolved lung tissue not adjacent to the tumor. The receptors were gathered from a human donor with non-small cell lung cancer.

A few counts support this clone. The gene calls are TRBV2 and TRBJ2-1; 12 positions match TRBD2. The ends lost 4 bases at V and 9 bases at J; junction bases unmatched: 4. The germline V gene has CDR1 SNHLY and CDR2 FYNNEI. The CDR3 is 14 amino acids. In nucleotides, the CDR3 is TGTGCCAGCAGTGTCGCTAGCGGGGGGGCTGAGCAGTTCTTC. Translating it yields CASSVASGGAEQFF.

The chain uses TRBV7-2 and TRBJ2-1; D is perhaps TRBD2 (6 bases). The CDR3 has 15 residues. Germline loops: CDR1 SGHTA, CDR2 FQGNSA. V was shortened by 6 bases and J by 0 bases, with 12 bases between the two germline ends. The CDR3 is CASRQTSTSYNEQFF. In DNA, the CDR3 is TGTGCCAGCAGGCAAACTAGCACCTCCTACAATGAGCAGTTCTTC.

V and J are TRBV20-1 and TRBJ2-1; no firm D call. V shed 5 bases and J shed 5 bases, with 4 bases lying between them. Looked up from germline, CDR1 is DFQATT and CDR2 is SNEGSKA (reference sequence). The CDR3 totals 10 residues. CDR3 in amino acids: CSAPDNEQFF. CDR3 nucleotide sequence: TGCAGTGCTCCTGACAATGAGCAGTTCTTC.

This clone was counted once. The chain carries TRBV16 and TRBJ1-5; D remains unclear. CDR3 size: 18 residues. CDR1 is KGHSY, CDR2 FQNENV, per germline. The V and J ends lost 2 bases and 2 bases respectively, with 19 bases between them. CDR3 in DNA: TGTGCCAGCAGCCAAGAATGGGGAGGTACCTATGGCAATCAGCCCCAGCATTTT. Translated, it gives CASSQEWGGTYGNQPQHF.

Only one count was recorded for this clone. The DNA of the CDR3 is TGTGCCAGCAGCCCCTATGGGGATCGGCAGCCCCAGCATTTT. Protein: CASSPYGDRQPQHF. The chain has TRBV6-6 and TRBJ1-5; D not resolved. Trimming left V 6 bases short and J 7 bases short, with 16 bases between. Germline-derived CDR1 and CDR2 are MNHNY and SVGAGI (reference sequence). The CDR3 is made up of 14 amino acids.

This clone was seen once. This chain uses TRBV28 with TRBJ1-2; D call uncertain. Germline V CDR1 and CDR2: MDHEN, SYDVKM. This CDR3 is built from 13 residues. Trimming cost V 6 bases and J 1 base, with 9 bases left between them. The CDR3 DNA is TGTGCCAGCAGGCCCACAGTTAACTATGGCTACACCTTC. Protein: CASRPTVNYGYTF.